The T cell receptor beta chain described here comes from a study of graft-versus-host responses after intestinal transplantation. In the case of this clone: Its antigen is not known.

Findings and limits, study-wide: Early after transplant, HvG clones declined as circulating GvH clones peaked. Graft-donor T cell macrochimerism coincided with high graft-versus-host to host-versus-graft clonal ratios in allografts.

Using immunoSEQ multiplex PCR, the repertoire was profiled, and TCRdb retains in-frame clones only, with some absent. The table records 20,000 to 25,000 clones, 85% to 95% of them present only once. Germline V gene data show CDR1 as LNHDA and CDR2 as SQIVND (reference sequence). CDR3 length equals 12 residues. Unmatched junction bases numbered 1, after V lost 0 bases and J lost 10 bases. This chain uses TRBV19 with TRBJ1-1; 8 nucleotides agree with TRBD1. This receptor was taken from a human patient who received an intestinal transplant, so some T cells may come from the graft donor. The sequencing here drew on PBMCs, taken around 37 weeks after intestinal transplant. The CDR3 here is CASSIEGQGAFF. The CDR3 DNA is TGTGCCAGTAGTATAGAAGGACAGGGAGCTTTCTTT.